The source of this T cell receptor (beta chain) is a study of T cell clones after liver transplantation. For the study at large: TCRbeta sequencing after a pre-transplant mixed lymphocyte reaction identified graft-donor-reactive clones, later tracked in post-transplant blood.

There are 15 residues in the CDR3. Per the germline V gene, CDR1 is MNHEY and CDR2 is SVGAGI. Trimming shortened V by 3 bases and J by 4 bases, and 14 bases separated the two germline ends. Measured with immunoSEQ multiplex PCR; TCRdb has only the in-frame clones, and not every one. The table lists around 6,100 clones, 81% of them singletons. This TCR came from a human donor who received a liver transplant. The specimen was CD8+ T cells from blood, collected before liver transplant. The chain is built from TRBV6-5 and TRBJ2-3; tentatively, D is TRBD1 (6 bases). CDR3 DNA: TGTGCCAGCAGTTATCAGGGGCCGCGGCCAGATACGCAGTATTTT. It encodes CASSYQGPRPDTQYF.